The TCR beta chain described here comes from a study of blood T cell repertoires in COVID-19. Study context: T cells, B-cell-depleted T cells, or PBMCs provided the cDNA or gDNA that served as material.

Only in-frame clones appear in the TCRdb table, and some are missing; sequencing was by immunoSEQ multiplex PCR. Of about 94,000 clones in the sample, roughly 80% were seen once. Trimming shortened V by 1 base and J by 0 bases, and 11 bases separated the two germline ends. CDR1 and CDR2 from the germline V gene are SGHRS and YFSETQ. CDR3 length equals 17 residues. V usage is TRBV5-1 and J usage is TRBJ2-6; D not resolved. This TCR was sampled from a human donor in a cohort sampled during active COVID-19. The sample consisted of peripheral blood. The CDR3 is CASSLWQRTSGANVLTF. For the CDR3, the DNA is TGCGCCAGCAGCTTGTGGCAGCGCACCTCTGGGGCCAACGTCCTGACTTTC.